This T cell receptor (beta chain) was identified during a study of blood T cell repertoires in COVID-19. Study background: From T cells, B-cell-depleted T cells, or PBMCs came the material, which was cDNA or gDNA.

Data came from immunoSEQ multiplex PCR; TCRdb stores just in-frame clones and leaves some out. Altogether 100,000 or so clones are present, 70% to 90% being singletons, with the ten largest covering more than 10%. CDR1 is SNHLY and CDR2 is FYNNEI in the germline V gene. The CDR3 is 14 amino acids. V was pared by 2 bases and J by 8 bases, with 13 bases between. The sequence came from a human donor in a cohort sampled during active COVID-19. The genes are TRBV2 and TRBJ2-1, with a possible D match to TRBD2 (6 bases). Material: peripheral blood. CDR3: CASSESGGTDEQFF. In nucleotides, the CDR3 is TGTGCCAGCAGTGAAAGCGGCGGGACGGATGAGCAGTTCTTC. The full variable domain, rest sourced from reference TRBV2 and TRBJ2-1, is EPEVTQTPSHQVTQMGQEVILRCVPISNHLYFYWYRQILGQKVEFLVSFYNNEISEKSEIFDDQFSVERPDGSNFTLKIRSTKLEDSAMYFCASSESGGTDEQFFGPGTRLTVL.